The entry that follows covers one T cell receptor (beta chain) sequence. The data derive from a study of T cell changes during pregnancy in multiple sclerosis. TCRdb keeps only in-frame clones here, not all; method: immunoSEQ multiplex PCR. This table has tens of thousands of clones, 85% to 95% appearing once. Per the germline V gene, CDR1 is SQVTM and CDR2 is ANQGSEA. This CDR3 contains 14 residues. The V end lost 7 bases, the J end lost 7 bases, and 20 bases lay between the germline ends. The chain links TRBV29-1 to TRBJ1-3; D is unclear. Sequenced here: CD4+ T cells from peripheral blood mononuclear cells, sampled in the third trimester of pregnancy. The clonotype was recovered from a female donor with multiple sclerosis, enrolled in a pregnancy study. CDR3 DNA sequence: TGCAGCGCCCGAGGCTCAACTGAGTTCAACACCATATATTTT. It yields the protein CSARGSTEFNTIYF.